The subject of this entry is one T cell receptor (beta chain). The antigen is not known. The data are from a study of identical twins. Template switching created a universal primer site, and the cDNA included unique molecular identifiers. TCRdb recomputed calls from the 5' RACE reads with MiXCR, one row per CDR3 protein. Here the sample spans about 220,000 distinct CDR3 sequences, 6.5% to 8% being singletons. Regarding the study as a whole: The authors noted that invariant MAIT and iNKT cells could partly confound zero-insertion analyses.

These data also formed part of another study, on T cells expressing NK-cell markers.

Sequenced material: CD8+ T cells sorted from blood. This receptor was identified in a woman aged 18-29 years in good health.

The CDR3 DNA reads TGTGCCAGCAGCGAAAAGCCACGGGACAGTTACGAGCAGTACTTC. Translated: CASSEKPRDSYEQYF. The rearrangement links TRBV6-4 to TRBJ2-7, with 7 bases identical to TRBD1. The CDR3 extends over 15 amino acids. CDR1 and CDR2 from the germline V gene are MRHNA and SNTAGT. The J segment lost 4 bases and the V segment lost 6 bases, leaving 12 bases of the junction unmatched.